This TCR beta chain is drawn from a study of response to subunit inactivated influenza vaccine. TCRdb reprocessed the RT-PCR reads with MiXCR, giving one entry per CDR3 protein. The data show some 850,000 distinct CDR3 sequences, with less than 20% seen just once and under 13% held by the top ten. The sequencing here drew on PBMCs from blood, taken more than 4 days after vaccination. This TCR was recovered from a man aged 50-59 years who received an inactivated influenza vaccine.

The CDR3 spells CASSHGTVKFNEQFF. DNA of the CDR3: TGTGCCAGCAGCCACGGGACAGTGAAGTTTAATGAGCAGTTCTTC. The chain has TRBV7-9 and TRBJ2-1; 7 bases are shared with TRBD1. Germline CDR1 is SEHNR and CDR2 is FQNEAQ (reference sequence). This CDR3 comprises 15 residues. V dropped 5 bases and J dropped 7; count of bases not matched to a gene: 11. Based on the CDR3 plus reference TRBV7-9 and TRBJ2-1, the full variable domain is DTGVSQNPRHKITKRGQNVTFRCDPISEHNRLYWYRQTLGQGPEFLTYFQNEAQLEKSRLLSDRFSAERPKGSFSTLEIQRTEQGDSAMYLCASSHGTVKFNEQFFGPGTRLTVL.